Listed below are T cell receptor beta chains from one sample, sequenced in a study of OX40 agonist ivuxolimab in advanced cancers. Only in-frame clones appear in the TCRdb table, and some are missing; sequencing was by immunoSEQ multiplex PCR. Of roughly 66,000 clones in the sample, around 83% were seen once. This material consisted of CD4+ or CD8+ T cells sorted from blood, taken in a trial of the OX40 agonist ivuxolimab. The receptors derive from an adult with an advanced solid tumor such as melanoma, head and neck, liver or kidney cancer. Each CDR3 is given with its conserved first and last residue. A D gene is named only where the DNA matches it firmly. Where a row states a size, it is once, few, many or the class of an expanded clone; other rows omit it.

TRBJ2-5	.	TRBV7-8	.	CASSRAGLADSPQTQYF	TGTGCCAGCAGCCGAGCGGGACTGGCGGACAGTCCACAGACCCAGTACTTC
TRBJ1-1	.	TRBV19	.	CATTGSGGTEAFF	TGTGCCACCACAGGGTCCGGGGGCACTGAAGCTTTCTTT
TRBJ2-3	TRBD1	TRBV4-3	.	CASSQGDSSTDTQYF	TGCGCCAGCAGCCAAGGGGACAGTTCCACAGATACGCAGTATTTT
TRBJ2-5	.	TRBV2	.	CASSDGLTSETQYF	TGTGCCAGCAGTGACGGGCTAACGTCTGAGACCCAGTACTTC
TRBJ2-7	.	TRBV14	.	CASSQGQGIAYEQYF	TGTGCCAGCAGCCAAGGGCAGGGGATAGCCTACGAGCAGTACTTC
TRBJ1-4	.	TRBV28	.	CASSIPATNEKLFF	TGTGCCAGCAGCATACCCGCAACTAATGAAAAACTGTTTTTT
TRBJ2-7	.	TRBV4-3	.	CASSLQRDGHYEQYF	TGCGCCAGCAGCCTCCAACGGGACGGACACTACGAGCAGTACTTC
TRBJ2-3	TRBD1	TRBV11-1	.	CASRIDRGSTDTQYF	TGTGCCAGCAGGATTGACAGGGGGAGCACAGATACGCAGTATTTT
TRBJ2-5	.	TRBV7-2	.	CASSLAWETQYF	TGTGCCAGCAGCTTAGCTTGGGAGACCCAGTACTTC
TRBJ2-7	.	TRBV15	.	CATSSEGGGHYEQYF	TGTGCCACCAGCAGTGAGGGGGGGGGACATTACGAGCAGTACTTC
TRBJ2-3	TRBD2	TRBV10-3	.	CAISEGLAGATDTQYF	TGTGCCATCAGTGAGGGACTAGCGGGAGCCACAGATACGCAGTATTTT
TRBJ2-5	TRBD2	TRBV7-2	.	CASRETTSGQETQYF	TGTGCCAGCAGAGAAACTACTAGCGGCCAAGAGACCCAGTACTTC
TRBJ1-4	TRBD1	TRBV5-1	few	CASSSGTGQSNEKLFF	TGCGCCAGCAGCTCGGGGACAGGTCAGAGTAATGAAAAACTGTTTTTT
TRBJ2-5	.	TRBV2	once	CASSAGYETQYF	TGTGCCAGCAGTGCGGGGTATGAGACCCAGTACTTC
TRBJ2-4	TRBD2	TRBV28	once	CASSLVNAGGLAKNIQYF	TGTGCCAGCAGTTTAGTGAACGCGGGAGGTCTAGCCAAAAACATTCAGTACTTC
TRBJ2-2	.	TRBV9	.	CASSVRAADTGELFF	TGTGCCAGCAGCGTGCGGGCGGCGGACACCGGGGAGCTGTTTTTT
TRBJ2-3	.	TRBV5-4	.	CASHLSPTGFTDTQYF	TGTGCCAGCCACTTGAGTCCCACAGGGTTTACAGATACGCAGTATTTT
TRBJ2-7	.	TRBV28	once	CASLAGGQITYEQYF	TGTGCCAGTCTTGCCGGGGGACAGATCACCTACGAGCAGTACTTC